A single T cell receptor (beta chain) is shown here with its context. The CDR3 extends over 13 amino acids. CDR1 is SGHTA and CDR2 is FQGNSA in the germline V gene. Trimming shortened V by 4 bases and J by 5 bases, and 11 bases separated the two germline ends. Per the original data handling: Amplification with reference gene primers provided the estimates of nucleated cell counts. Only in-frame clones appear in the TCRdb table, and some are missing; sequencing was by immunoSEQ multiplex PCR. Clonal size and the V and J genes are those of that table, whereas D and trimming came from the DNA. This table has a few hundred thousand clones, around nine tenths appearing once. This record belongs to a study of blood T cell repertoires in COVID-19.

The chain links TRBV7-2 to TRBJ2-5; D perhaps matches TRBD2 (6 bases). The sequenced material came from peripheral blood. This sequence originates from a man in his sixties who had recovered from COVID-19. CDR3 bases: TGTGCCAGCAGCTCGGACTATGGGGAGACCCAGTACTTC. Translating it yields CASSSDYGETQYF.